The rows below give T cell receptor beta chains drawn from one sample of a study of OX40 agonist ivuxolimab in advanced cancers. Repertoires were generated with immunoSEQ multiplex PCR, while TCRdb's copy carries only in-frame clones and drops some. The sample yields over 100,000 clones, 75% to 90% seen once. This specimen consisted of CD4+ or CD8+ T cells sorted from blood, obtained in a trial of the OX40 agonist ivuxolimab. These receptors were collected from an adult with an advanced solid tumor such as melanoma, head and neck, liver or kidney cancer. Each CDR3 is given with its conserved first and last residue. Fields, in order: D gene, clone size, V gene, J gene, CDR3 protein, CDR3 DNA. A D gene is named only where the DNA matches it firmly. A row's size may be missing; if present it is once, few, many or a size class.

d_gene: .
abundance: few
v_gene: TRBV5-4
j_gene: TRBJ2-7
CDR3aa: CASSLAGRGHEQYF
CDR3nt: TGTGCCAGCAGCTTGGCCGGCAGGGGCCACGAGCAGTACTTC

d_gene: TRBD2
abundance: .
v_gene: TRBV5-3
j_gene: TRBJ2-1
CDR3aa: CARSPGTSGGNEQFF
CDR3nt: TGTGCCAGAAGCCCCGGGACTAGCGGGGGAAATGAGCAGTTCTTC

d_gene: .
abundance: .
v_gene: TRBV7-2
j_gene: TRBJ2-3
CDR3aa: CASSLDWGRRDTQYF
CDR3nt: TGTGCCAGCAGCTTAGATTGGGGGCGCAGAGATACGCAGTATTTT

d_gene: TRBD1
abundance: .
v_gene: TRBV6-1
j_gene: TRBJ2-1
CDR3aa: CASTTEGQGFNEQFF
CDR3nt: TGTGCCAGCACCACTGAGGGACAGGGCTTCAATGAGCAGTTCTTC

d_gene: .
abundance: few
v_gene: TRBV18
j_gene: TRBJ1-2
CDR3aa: CASSPLRQSGYTF
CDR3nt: TGTGCCAGCTCACCACTACGACAGTCGGGCTACACCTTC

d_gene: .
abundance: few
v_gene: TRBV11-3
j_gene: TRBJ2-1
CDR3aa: CASSPGTGASSYNEQFF
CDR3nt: TGTGCCAGCAGCCCTGGGACGGGGGCCAGCTCCTACAATGAGCAGTTCTTC

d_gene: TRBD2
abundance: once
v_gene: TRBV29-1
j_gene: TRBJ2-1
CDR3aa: CSVEQSGGPHNEQFF
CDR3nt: TGCAGCGTTGAACAGAGCGGGGGGCCGCACAATGAGCAGTTCTTC

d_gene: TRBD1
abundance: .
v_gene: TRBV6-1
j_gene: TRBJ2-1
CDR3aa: CASSERGREQFF
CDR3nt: TGTGCCAGCAGTGAGAGGGGGCGCGAGCAGTTCTTC

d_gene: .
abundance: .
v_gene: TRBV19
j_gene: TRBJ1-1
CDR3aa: CASSIGQRTEAFF
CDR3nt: TGTGCCAGTAGTATCGGCCAGCGCACTGAAGCTTTCTTT

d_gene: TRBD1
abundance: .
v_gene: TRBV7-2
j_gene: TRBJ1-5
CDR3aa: CASSPDRVPQPQHF
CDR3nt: TGTGCCAGCAGCCCGGACAGGGTGCCACAGCCCCAGCATTTT

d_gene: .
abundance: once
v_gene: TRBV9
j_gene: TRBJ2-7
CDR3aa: CASSVLGGYEQYF
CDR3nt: TGTGCCAGCAGCGTCCTAGGGGGCTACGAGCAGTACTTC

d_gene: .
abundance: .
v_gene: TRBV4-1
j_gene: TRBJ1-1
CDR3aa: CASSQGIVQGNTEAFF
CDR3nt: TGCGCCAGCAGCCAAGGTATAGTTCAGGGGAACACTGAAGCTTTCTTT

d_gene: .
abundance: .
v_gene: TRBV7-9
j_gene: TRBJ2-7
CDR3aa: CASSLGRTYEQYF
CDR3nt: TGTGCCAGCAGCTTAGGCAGAACCTACGAGCAGTACTTC

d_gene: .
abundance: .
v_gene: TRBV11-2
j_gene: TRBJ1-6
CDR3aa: CASSWARGNSPLHF
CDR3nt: TGTGCCAGCAGCTGGGCCCGGGGGAATTCACCCCTCCACTTT

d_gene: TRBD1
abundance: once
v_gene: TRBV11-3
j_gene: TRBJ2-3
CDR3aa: CASSLGTGAITDTQYF
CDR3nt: TGTGCCAGCAGCTTAGGGACAGGGGCCATCACAGATACGCAGTATTTT

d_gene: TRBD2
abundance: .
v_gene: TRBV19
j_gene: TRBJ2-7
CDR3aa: CASTPTSGGAEQYF
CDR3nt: TGTGCCAGTACCCCAACTAGCGGGGGGGCGGAGCAGTACTTC

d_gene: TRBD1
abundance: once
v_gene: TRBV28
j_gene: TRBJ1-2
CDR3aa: CASSSGGADYGYTF
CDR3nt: TGTGCCAGCAGTTCAGGGGGCGCGGACTATGGCTACACCTTC

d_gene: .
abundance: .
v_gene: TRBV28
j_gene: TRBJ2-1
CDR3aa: CASSLGTRYNEQFF
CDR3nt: TGTGCCAGCAGCCTCGGGACTCGGTACAATGAGCAGTTCTTC

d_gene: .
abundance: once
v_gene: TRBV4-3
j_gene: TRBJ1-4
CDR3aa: CASSQAAAATNEKLFF
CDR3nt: TGCGCCAGCAGCCAAGCCGCGGCTGCAACTAATGAAAAACTGTTTTTT

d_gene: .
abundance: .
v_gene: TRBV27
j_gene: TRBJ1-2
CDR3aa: CPSRGVGQMGYGYTF
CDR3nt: TGTCCCTCAAGGGGGGTCGGCCAAATGGGCTATGGCTACACCTTC

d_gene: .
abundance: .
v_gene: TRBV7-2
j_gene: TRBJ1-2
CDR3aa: CASSLAGARINYGYTF
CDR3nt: TGTGCCAGCAGCTTAGCAGGGGCCCGGATTAACTATGGCTACACCTTC

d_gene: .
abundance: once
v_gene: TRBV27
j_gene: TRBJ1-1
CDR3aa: CASSTGSRTEAFF
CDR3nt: TGTGCCAGCAGTACAGGGTCGAGAACTGAAGCTTTCTTT

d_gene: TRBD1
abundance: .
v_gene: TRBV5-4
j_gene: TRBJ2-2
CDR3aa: CASSPDRERLKGGELFF
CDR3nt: TGTGCCAGCAGTCCGGACAGGGAAAGACTGAAGGGCGGGGAGCTGTTTTTT

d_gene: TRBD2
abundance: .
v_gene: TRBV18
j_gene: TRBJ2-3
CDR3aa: CASSPGASGARATQYF
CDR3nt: TGTGCCAGCTCACCGGGGGCTAGCGGGGCCCGGGCCACGCAGTATTTT

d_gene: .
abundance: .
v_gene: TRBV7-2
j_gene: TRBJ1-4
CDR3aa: CASSLAYTREKLFF
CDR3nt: TGTGCCAGCAGCTTAGCCTACACTAGGGAAAAACTGTTTTTT

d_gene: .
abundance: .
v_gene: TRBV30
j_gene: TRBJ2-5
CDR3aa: CAWSVWETQYF
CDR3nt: TGTGCCTGGAGTGTGTGGGAGACCCAGTACTTC

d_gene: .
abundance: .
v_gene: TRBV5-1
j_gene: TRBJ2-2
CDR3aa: CASSPGSVGGGELFF
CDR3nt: TGCGCCAGCAGCCCGGGGTCGGTGGGCGGCGGGGAGCTGTTTTTT

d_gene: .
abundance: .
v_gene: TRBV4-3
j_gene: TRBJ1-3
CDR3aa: CASSQVKGLSSGNTIYF
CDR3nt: TGCGCCAGCAGCCAAGTCAAAGGCCTCTCCTCTGGAAACACCATATATTTT

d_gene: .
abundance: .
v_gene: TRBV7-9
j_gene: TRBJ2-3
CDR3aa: CASSSLAGPDTQYF
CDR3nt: TGTGCCAGCAGCTCCCTCGCGGGCCCAGATACGCAGTATTTT

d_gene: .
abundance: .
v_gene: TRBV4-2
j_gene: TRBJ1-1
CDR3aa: CASSPRPGETTEAFF
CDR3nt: TGTGCCAGCAGCCCAAGACCAGGGGAGACCACTGAAGCTTTCTTT

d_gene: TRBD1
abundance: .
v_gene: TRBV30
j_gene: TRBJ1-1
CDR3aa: CAWRRGQVSTEAFF
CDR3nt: TGTGCCTGGAGGAGGGGACAGGTGAGCACTGAAGCTTTCTTT

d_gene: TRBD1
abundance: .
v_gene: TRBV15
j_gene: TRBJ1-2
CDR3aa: CATSRGTGGIGYTF
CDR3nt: TGTGCCACCAGCAGGGGGACAGGGGGCATAGGCTACACCTTC

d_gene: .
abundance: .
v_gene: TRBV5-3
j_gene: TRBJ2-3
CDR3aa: CARSPGPTRANTDTQYF
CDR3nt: TGTGCCAGAAGCCCCGGCCCGACTAGGGCAAACACAGATACGCAGTATTTT

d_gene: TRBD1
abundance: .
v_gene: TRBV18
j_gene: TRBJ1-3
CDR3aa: CASSPWGDRVRIYF
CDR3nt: TGTGCCAGCTCACCATGGGGCGACAGGGTACGAATATATTTT

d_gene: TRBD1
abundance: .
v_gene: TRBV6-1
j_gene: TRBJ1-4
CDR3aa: CASSRDRDREKLFF
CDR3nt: TGTGCCAGCAGCCGGGACAGGGATCGTGAAAAACTGTTTTTT

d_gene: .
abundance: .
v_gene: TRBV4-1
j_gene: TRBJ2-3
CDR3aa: CASSQDRGMDTQYF
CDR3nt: TGCGCCAGCAGCCAAGATCGAGGGATGGATACGCAGTATTTT

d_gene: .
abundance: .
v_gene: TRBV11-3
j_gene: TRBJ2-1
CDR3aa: CASSFEGSSYNEQFF
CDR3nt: TGTGCCAGCAGCTTCGAGGGAAGCTCCTACAATGAGCAGTTCTTC

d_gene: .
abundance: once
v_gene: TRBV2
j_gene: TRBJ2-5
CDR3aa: CATHRAKETQYF
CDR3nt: TGTGCCACCCATAGGGCGAAAGAGACCCAGTACTTC

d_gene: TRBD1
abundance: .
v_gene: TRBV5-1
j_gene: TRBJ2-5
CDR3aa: CASSLSGQGIWETQYF
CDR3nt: TGCGCCAGCAGCCTTTCCGGACAGGGGATTTGGGAGACCCAGTACTTC

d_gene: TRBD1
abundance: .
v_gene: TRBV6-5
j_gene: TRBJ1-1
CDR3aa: CATQSRDRATEAFF
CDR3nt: TGTGCCACCCAGTCCCGGGACAGGGCCACTGAAGCTTTCTTT

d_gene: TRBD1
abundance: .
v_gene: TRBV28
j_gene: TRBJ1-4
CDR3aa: CASSRQGANEKLFF
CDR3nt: TGTGCCAGCAGTCGACAGGGGGCGAATGAAAAACTGTTTTTT

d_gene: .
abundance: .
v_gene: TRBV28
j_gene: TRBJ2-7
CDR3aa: CASSPAVGEQYF
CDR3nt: TGTGCCAGCAGCCCCGCGGTCGGCGAGCAGTACTTC

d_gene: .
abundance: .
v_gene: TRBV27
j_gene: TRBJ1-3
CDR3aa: CASRSSGNTIYF
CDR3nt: TGTGCCAGCAGGAGCTCTGGAAACACCATATATTTT

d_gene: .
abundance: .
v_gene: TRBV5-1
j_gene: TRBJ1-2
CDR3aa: CASSSSTEPAGDGYTF
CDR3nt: TGCGCCAGCAGCTCGTCGACGGAACCTGCTGGGGATGGCTACACCTTC

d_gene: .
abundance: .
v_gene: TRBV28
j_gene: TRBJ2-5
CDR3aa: CASSLNWGGLSETQYF
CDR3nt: TGTGCCAGCAGTTTAAATTGGGGGGGGCTTTCGGAGACCCAGTACTTC

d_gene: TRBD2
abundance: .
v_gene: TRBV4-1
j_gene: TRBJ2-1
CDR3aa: CASSPYVTSGGGNEQFF
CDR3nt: TGCGCCAGCAGCCCCTACGTGACTAGCGGGGGGGGGAATGAGCAGTTCTTC

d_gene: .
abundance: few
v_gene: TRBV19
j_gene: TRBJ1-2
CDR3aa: CASSITRGGVNYGYTF
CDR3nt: TGTGCCAGTAGTATAACGAGAGGGGGAGTAAACTATGGCTACACCTTC

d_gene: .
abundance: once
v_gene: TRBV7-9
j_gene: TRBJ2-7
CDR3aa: CASSLLQANYEQYF
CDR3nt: TGTGCCAGCAGCTTATTACAGGCAAACTACGAGCAGTACTTC

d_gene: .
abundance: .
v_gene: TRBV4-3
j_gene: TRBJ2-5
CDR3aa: CASSQDWRQEGAQYF
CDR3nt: TGCGCCAGCAGCCAAGATTGGAGACAGGAAGGTGCCCAGTACTTC

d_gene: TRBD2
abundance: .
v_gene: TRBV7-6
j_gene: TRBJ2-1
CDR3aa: CASSLEVAGGHNEQFF
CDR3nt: TGTGCCAGCAGCTTAGAGGTAGCGGGGGGCCACAATGAGCAGTTCTTC

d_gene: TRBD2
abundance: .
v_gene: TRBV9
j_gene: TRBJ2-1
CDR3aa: CASSALLAGGPDEQFF
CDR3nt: TGTGCCAGCAGCGCCCTTCTAGCGGGGGGGCCGGATGAGCAGTTCTTC

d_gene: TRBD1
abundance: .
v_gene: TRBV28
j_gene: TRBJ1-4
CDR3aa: CASATGTEVEKLFF
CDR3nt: TGTGCCAGCGCGACCGGGACAGAAGTTGAAAAACTGTTTTTT

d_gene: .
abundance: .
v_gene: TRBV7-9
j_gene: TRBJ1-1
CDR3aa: CASLGRWNTEAFF
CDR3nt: TGTGCCAGCCTAGGACGGTGGAACACTGAAGCTTTCTTT

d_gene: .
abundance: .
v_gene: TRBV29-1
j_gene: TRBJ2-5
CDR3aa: CSSAWTAQETQYF
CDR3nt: TGCAGCTCCGCCTGGACAGCGCAAGAGACCCAGTACTTC

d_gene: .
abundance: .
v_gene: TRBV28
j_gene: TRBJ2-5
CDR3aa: CASLQGLGGETQYF
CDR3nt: TGTGCCAGCTTACAGGGCCTGGGGGGCGAGACCCAGTACTTC

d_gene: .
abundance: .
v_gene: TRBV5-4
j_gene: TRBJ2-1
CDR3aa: CASSSPTSPTYNEQFF
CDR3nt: TGTGCCAGCAGCTCCCCAACTAGCCCAACCTACAATGAGCAGTTCTTC

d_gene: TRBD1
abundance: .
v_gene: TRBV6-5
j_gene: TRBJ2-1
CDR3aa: CASKHDRGGYNEQFF
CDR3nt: TGTGCCAGCAAACACGACAGGGGAGGTTACAATGAGCAGTTCTTC